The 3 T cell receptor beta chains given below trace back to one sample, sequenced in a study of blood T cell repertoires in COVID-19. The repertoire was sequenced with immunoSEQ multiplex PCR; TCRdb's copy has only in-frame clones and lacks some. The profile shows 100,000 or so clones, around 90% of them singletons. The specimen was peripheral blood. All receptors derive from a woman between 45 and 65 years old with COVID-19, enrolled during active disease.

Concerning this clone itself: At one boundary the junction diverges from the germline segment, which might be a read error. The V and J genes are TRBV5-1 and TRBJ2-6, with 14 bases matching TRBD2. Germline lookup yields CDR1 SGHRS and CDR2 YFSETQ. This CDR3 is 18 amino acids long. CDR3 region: CARSGGLAGASGANVLTF. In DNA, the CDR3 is TGCGCCCGCAGCGGGGGACTAGCGGGGGCTTCTGGGGCCAACGTCCTGACTTTC.

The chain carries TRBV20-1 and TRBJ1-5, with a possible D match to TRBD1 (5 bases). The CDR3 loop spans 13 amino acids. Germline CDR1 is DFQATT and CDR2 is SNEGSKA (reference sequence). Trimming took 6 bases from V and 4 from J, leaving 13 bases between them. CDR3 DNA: TGCAGTGCCAGTCGGCAGGGAAATCAGCCCCAGCATTTT. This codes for CSASRQGNQPQHF.

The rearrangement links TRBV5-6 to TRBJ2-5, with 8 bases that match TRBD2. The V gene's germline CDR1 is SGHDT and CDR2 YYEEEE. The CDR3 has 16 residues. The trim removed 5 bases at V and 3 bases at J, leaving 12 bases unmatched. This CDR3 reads CASRVWRGVLEETQYF. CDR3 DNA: TGTGCCAGCAGGGTCTGGCGGGGGGTGTTAGAAGAGACCCAGTACTTC.